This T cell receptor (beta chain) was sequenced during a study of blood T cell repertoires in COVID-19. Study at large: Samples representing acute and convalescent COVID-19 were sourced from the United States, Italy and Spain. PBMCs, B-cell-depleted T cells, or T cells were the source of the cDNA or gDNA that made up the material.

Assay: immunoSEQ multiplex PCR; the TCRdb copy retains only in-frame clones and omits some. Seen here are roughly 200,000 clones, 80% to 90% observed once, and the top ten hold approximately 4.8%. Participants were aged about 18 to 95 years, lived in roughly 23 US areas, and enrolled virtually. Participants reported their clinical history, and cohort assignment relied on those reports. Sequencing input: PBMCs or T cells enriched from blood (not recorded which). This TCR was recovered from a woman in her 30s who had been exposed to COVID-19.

DNA for the CDR3: TGCGCCAGCCGACAGGTTGGGATTTCACCCCTCCACTTT. It is translated as CASRQVGISPLHF. The chain couples TRBV10-2 to TRBJ1-6, with D possibly being TRBD1 (6 bases). The CDR3 runs to 13 residues. Deletions cut 8 bases from V and 9 bases from J, with 14 bases between. CDR1 and CDR2 from the germline V gene are WSHSY and SAAADI.